The entry below gives a single T cell receptor (beta chain) sequence along with its context. This sample was included in a study of blood T cell repertoires in COVID-19. Turning to the study itself: COVID-19 samples collected from the United States, Italy and Spain covered acute and convalescent phases. T cells, B-cell-depleted T cells, or PBMCs provided the cDNA or gDNA that served as material.

In the original processing: For nucleated cells, counts were estimated from reference gene primer amplification. Using immunoSEQ multiplex PCR, the repertoire was profiled, and TCRdb retains in-frame clones only, with some absent. The DNA gave D and trimming, while V, J and clone size come from that table. The sample holds around 100,000 clones; about 89% are singletons and the top ten take less than 3.5%. Seattle cases were enrolled at active infection and followed longitudinally. V shed 3 bases and J shed 2 bases, with 14 bases lying between them. Germline assignment: CDR1 SGHDN and CDR2 FVKESK. The CDR3 spans 15 residues.

The rearrangement joins TRBV14 to TRBJ2-7; D might be TRBD1 (6 bases). Sequenced material: peripheral blood. The receptor was derived from a man aged 45-60 years with COVID-19, enrolled during active disease. CDR3 loop: CASSHPRDNPYEQYF. CDR3 nucleotides: TGTGCCAGCAGCCACCCCCGGGACAATCCCTACGAGCAGTACTTC.